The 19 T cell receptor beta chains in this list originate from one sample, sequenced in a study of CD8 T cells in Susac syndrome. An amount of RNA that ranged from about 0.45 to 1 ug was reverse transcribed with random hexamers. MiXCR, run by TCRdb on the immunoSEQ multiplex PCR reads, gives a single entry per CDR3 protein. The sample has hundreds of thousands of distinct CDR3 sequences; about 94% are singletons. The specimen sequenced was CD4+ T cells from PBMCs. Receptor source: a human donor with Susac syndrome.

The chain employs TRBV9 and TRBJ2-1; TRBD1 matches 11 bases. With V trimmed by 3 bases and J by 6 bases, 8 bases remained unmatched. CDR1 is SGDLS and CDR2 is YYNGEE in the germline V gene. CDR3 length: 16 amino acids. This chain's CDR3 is CASSDPPGQGGNEQFF. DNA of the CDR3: TGTGCCAGCAGCGACCCCCCGGGACAGGGGGGCAATGAGCAGTTCTTC.

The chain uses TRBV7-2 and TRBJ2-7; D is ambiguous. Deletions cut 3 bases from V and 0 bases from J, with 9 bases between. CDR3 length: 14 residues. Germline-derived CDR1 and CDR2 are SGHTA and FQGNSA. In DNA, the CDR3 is TGTGCCAGCAGCTTGTACCAACTCTCCTACGAGCAGTACTTC. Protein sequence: CASSLYQLSYEQYF. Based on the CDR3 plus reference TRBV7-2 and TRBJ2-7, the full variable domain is GAGVSQSPSNKVTEKGKDVELRCDPISGHTALYWYRQSLGQGLEFLIYFQGNSAPDKSGLPSDRFSAERTGGSVSTLTIQRTQQEDSAVYLCASSLYQLSYEQYFGPGTRLTVT.

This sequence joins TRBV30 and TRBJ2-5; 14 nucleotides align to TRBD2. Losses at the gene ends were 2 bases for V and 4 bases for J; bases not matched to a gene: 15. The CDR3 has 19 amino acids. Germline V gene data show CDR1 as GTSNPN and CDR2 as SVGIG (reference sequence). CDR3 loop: CAWSYLAGTSGGGGETQYF. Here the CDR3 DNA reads TGTGCCTGGAGTTACTTAGCCGGGACTAGCGGGGGAGGCGGAGAGACCCAGTACTTC.

This CDR3 reads CASSPRGAGLSTDTQYF. The DNA of the CDR3 is TGTGCCAGCAGCCCCCGGGGAGCGGGGCTCTCTACAGATACGCAGTATTTT. The rearrangement joins TRBV5-6 to TRBJ2-3, with 7 bases that match TRBD2. V was clipped by 4 bases and J by 3 bases; unmatched bases: 14. The CDR3 length is 17 residues. Germline loops: CDR1 SGHDT, CDR2 YYEEEE.

CDR3 sequence reads: CSAAGTGFSYEQYF. The DNA of the CDR3 is TGCAGTGCTGCCGGGACAGGGTTTTCCTACGAGCAGTACTTC. The J gene is TRBJ2-7, the V gene TRBV20-1; 9 nucleotides match TRBD1. Per the germline V gene, CDR1 is DFQATT and CDR2 is SNEGSKA (reference sequence). J lost 1 base, V lost 5 bases, and 6 bases had no gene match. This CDR3 contains 14 residues.

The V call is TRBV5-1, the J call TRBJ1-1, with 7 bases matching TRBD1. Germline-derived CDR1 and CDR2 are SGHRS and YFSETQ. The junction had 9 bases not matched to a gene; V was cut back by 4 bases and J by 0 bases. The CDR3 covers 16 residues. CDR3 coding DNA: TGCGCCAGCAGCCACCGGACAGGATCCATGAACACTGAAGCTTTCTTT. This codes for CASSHRTGSMNTEAFF.

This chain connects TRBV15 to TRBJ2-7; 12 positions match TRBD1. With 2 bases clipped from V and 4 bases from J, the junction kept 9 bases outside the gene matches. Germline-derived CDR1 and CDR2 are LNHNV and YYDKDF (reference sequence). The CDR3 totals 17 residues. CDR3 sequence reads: CATSRSAPGQGAYEQYF. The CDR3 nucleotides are TGTGCCACCAGCAGATCCGCCCCGGGACAGGGGGCATACGAGCAGTACTTC.

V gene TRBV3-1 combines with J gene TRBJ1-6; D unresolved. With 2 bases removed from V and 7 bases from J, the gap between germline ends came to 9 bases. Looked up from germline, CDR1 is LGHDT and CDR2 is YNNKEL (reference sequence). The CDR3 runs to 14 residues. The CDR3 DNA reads TGTGCCAGCAGCCAACGGGATTTGAATTCACCCCTCCACTTT. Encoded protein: CASSQRDLNSPLHF.

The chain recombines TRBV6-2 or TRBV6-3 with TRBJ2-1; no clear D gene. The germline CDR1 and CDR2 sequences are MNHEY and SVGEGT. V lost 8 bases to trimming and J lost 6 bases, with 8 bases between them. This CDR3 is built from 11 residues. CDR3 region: CASVLGNEQFF. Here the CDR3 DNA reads TGTGCCAGCGTATTGGGCAATGAGCAGTTCTTC.

CDR3 residues: CASSLDRGGTEAFF. CDR3 in DNA: TGCGCCAGCAGCTTGGACAGGGGGGGCACTGAAGCTTTCTTT. The chain has TRBV5-1 and TRBJ1-1, with TRBD1 matching over 8 bases. The V segment lost 0 bases and the J segment 4 bases; nucleotides outside the gene matches: 2. Germline CDR1 is SGHRS and CDR2 is YFSETQ. The CDR3 sequence is 14 residues long.

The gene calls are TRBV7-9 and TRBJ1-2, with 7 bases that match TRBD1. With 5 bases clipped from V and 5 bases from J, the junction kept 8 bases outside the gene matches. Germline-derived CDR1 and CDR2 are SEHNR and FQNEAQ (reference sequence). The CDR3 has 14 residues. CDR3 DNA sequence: TGTGCCAGCAGCAACGACGGGACAGTATATGGCTACACCTTC. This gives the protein CASSNDGTVYGYTF.

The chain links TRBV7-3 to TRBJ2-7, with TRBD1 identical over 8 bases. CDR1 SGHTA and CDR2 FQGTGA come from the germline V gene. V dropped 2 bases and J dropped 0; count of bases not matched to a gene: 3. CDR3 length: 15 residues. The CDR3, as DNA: TGTGCCAGCAGCTTAGGGACAGGAGACTCCTACGAGCAGTACTTC. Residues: CASSLGTGDSYEQYF. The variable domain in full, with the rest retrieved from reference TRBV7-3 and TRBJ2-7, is GAGVSQTPSNKVTEKGKYVELRCDPISGHTALYWYRQSLGQGPEFLIYFQGTGAADDSGLPNDRFFAVRPEGSVSTLKIQRTERGDSAVYLCASSLGTGDSYEQYFGPGTRLTVT.

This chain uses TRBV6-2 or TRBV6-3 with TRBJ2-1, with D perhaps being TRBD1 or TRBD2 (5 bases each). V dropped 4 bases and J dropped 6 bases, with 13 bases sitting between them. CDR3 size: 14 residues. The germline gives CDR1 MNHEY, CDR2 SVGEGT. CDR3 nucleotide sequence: TGTGCCAGCAGTTCCGATGAGGGACGCAATGAGCAGTTCTTC. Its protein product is CASSSDEGRNEQFF.

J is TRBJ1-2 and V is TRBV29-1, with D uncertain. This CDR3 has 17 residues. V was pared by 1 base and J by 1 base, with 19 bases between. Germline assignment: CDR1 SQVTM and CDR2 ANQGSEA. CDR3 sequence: CSVEGGQTSSYNYGYTF. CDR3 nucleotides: TGCAGCGTTGAAGGTGGCCAGACTTCCTCCTATAACTATGGCTACACCTTC.

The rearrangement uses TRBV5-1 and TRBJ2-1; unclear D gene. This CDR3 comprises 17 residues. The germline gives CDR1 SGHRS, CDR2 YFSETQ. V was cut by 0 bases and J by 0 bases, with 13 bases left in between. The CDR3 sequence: CASSLGGYRSSYNEQFF. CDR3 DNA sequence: TGCGCCAGCAGCTTGGGAGGTTATAGAAGCTCCTACAATGAGCAGTTCTTC.

DNA of the CDR3: TGTGCCAGCAGGGGGGGACTGAGCTATGGCTACACCTTC. It codes for CASRGGLSYGYTF. This chain links TRBV12-3 or TRBV12-4 with TRBJ1-2; TRBD1 is a possible D gene (5 bases). There are 13 residues in the CDR3. With 6 bases removed from V and 4 bases from J, the gap between germline ends came to 12 bases.

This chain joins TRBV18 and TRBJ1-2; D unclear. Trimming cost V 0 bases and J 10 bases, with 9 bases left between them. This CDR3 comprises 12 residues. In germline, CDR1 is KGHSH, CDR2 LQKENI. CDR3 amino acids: CASSPPRVVYTF. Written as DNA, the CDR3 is TGTGCCAGCTCACCACCCCGAGTTGTCTACACCTTC. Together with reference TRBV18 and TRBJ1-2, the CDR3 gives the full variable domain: NAGVMQNPRHLVRRRGQEARLRCSPMKGHSHVYWYRQLPEEGLKFMVYLQKENIIDESGMPKERFSAEFPKEGPSILRIQQVVRGDSAAYFCASSPPRVVYTFGSGTRLTVV.

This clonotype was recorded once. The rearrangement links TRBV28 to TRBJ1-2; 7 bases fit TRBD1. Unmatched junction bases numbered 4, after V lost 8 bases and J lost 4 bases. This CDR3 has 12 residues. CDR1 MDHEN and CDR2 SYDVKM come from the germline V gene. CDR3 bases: TGTGCCAGCTCCTACAGGGGCTATGGCTACACCTTC. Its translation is CASSYRGYGYTF.

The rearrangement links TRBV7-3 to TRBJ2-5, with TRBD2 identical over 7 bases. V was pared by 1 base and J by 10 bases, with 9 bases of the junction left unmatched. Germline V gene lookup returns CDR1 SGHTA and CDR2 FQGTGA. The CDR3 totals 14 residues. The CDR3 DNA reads TGTGCCAGCAGCTTAATAGCGGGCGTCAATGACCAGTACTTC. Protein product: CASSLIAGVNDQYF.